This T cell receptor (beta chain) was captured by sequencing in a study of Ad26.COV2.S vaccination and SARS-CoV-2 variants. Study-wide background: In the study, Ad26.COV2.S was injected intramuscularly once, or twice 56 days apart.

Assay: immunoSEQ multiplex PCR; the TCRdb copy retains only in-frame clones and omits some. The sample carries about 680,000 clones, around 89% recorded once. Treatment reported: around 19 received Ad26.COV2.S at low or high dose, single or two shots; about 5 received placebo; per-sample allocation not given. Day 63 after the first vaccine or placebo injection was the time point for sampling. It was an adult aged 18-55 years in Boston who was the donor. V was shortened by 4 bases and J by 1 base, with 14 bases between the two germline ends. The CDR3 is 15 residues long. Germline values: CDR1 SGDLS, CDR2 YYNGEE. This clone was detected only once.

This receptor was identified in a person between 18 and 65 years old who received the Ad26.COV2.S COVID-19 vaccine or a placebo. The material was peripheral blood, obtained in a trial of Ad26.COV2.S vaccine versus placebo. This chain uses TRBV9 with TRBJ2-5; perhaps TRBD2 as D (6 bases). CDR3 in DNA: TGTGCCAGCAGCCCCGGTGTTAGCGGCCAAGAGACCCAGTACTTC. This encodes CASSPGVSGQETQYF.